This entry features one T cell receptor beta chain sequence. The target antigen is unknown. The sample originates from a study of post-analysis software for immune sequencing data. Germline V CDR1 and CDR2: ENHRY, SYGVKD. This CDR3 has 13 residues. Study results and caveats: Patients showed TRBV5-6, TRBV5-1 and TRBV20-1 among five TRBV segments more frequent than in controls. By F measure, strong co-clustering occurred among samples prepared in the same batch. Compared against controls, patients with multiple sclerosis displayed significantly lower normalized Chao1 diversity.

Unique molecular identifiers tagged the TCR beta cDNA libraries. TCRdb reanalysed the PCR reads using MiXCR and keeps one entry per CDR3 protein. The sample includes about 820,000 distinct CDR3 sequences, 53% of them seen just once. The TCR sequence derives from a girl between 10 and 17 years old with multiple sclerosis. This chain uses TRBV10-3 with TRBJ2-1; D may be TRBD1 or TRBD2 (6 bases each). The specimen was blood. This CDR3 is CGTGGDNYNEQFF. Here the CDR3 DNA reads TGTGGGACGGGCGGGGACAACTACAATGAGCAGTTCTTC.